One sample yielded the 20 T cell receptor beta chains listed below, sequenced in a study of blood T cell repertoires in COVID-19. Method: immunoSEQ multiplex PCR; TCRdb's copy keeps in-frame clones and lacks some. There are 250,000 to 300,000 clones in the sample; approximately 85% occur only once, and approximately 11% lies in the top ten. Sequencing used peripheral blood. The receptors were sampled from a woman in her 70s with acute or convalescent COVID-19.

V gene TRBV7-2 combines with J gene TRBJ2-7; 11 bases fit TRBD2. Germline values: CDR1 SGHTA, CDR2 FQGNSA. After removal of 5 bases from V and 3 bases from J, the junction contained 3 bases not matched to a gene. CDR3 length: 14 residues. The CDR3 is CASSRSGGVYEQYF. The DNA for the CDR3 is TGTGCCAGCAGCCGTAGCGGGGGGGTCTACGAGCAGTACTTC.

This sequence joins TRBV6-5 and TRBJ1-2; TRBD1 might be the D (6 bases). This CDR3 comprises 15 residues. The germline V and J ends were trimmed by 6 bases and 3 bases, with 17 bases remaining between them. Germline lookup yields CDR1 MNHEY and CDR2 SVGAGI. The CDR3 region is CASSTRTAIYYGYTF. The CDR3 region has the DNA TGTGCCAGCAGCACCAGGACAGCGATCTACTATGGCTACACCTTC.

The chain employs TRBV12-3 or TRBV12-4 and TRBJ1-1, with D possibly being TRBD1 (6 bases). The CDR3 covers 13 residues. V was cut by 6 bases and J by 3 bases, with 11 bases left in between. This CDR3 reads CASSRGGDTEAFF. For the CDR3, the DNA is TGTGCCAGCAGCCGAGGGGGGGACACTGAAGCTTTCTTT.

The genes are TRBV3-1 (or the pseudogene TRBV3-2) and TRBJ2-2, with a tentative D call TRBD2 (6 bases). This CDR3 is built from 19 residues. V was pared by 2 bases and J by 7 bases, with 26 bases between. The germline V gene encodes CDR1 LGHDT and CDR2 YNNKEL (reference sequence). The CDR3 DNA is TGTGCCAGCAGCCAAACCCCCGGGGACTTGTTTGGAGCCGACGGGGAGCTGTTTTTT. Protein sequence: CASSQTPGDLFGADGELFF.

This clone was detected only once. CDR3 protein: CATSRTPGQASYEQYF. CDR3 bases: TGTGCCACCAGCAGAACTCCGGGACAGGCCTCCTACGAGCAGTACTTC. The rearrangement uses TRBV15 and TRBJ2-7; 8 nucleotides match TRBD1. CDR1 LNHNV and CDR2 YYDKDF come from the germline V gene (reference sequence). There are 16 residues in the CDR3. With 2 bases clipped from V and 0 bases from J, the junction kept 6 bases outside the gene matches.

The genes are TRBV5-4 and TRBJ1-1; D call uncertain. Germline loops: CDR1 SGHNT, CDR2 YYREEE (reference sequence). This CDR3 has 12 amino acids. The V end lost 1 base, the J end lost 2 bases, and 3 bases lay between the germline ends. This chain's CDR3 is CASSLSNTEAFF. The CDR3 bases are TGTGCCAGCAGCTTGTCAAACACTGAAGCTTTCTTT.

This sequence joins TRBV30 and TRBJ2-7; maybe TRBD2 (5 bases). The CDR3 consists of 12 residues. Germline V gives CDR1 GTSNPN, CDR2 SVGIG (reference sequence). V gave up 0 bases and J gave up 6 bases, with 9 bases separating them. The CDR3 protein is CAWSVLGSEQYF. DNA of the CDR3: TGTGCCTGGAGTGTACTAGGGAGCGAGCAGTACTTC. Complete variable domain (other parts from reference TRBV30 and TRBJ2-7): SQTIHQWPATLVQPVGSPLSLECTVEGTSNPNLYWYRQAAGRGLQLLFYSVGIGQISSEVPQNLSASRPQDRQFILSSKKLLLSDSGFYLCAWSVLGSEQYFGPGTRLTVT.

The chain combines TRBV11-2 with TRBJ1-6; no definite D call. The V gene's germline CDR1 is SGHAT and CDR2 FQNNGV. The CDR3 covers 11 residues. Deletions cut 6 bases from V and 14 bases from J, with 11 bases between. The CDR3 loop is CASRVGQTLHF. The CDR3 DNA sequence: TGTGCCAGCAGGGTCGGTCAAACCCTCCACTTT.

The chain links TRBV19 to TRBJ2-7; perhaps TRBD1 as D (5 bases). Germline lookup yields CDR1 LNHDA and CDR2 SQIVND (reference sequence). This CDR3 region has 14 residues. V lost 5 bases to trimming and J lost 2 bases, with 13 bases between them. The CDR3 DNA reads TGTGCCAGTAGTCCAAGACAGACGGCCTACGAGCAGTACTTC. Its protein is CASSPRQTAYEQYF.

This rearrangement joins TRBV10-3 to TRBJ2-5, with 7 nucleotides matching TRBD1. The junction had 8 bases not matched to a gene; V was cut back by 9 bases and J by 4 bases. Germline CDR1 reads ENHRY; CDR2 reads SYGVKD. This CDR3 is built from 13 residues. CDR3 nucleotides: TGTGCCATTTCTCAGGGGGAGAGAGAGACCCAGTACTTC. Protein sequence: CAISQGERETQYF.

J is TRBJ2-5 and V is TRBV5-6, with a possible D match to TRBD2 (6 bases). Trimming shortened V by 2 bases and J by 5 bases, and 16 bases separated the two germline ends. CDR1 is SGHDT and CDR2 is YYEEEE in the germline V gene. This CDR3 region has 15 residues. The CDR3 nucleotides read TGTGCCAGCAGCTTTTCGACTAGAAGGAGGGAGACCCAGTACTTC. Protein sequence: CASSFSTRRRETQYF.

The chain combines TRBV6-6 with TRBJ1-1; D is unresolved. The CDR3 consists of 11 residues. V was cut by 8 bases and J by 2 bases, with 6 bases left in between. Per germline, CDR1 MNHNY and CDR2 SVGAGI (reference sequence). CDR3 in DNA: TGTGCCAGCGCCACTAACACTGAAGCTTTCTTT. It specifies CASATNTEAFF.

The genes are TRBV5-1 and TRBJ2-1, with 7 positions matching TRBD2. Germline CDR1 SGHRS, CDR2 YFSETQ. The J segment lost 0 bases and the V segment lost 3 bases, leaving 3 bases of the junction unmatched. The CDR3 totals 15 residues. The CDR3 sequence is CASSSGGGSYNEQFF. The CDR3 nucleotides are TGCGCCAGCAGCTCGGGCGGGGGCTCCTACAATGAGCAGTTCTTC.

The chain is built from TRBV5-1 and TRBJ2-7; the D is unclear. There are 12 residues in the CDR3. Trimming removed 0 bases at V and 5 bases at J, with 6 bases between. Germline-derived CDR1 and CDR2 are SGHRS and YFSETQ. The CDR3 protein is CASSLGRDEQYF. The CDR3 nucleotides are TGCGCCAGCAGCTTGGGCCGGGACGAGCAGTACTTC.

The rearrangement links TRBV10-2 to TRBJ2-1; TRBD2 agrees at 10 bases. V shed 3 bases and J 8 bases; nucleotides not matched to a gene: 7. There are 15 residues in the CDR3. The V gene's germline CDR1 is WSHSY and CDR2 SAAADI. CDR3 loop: CASSDRSGGAYEQFF. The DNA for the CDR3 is TGCGCCAGCAGTGATCGAAGCGGGGGGGCCTATGAGCAGTTCTTC.

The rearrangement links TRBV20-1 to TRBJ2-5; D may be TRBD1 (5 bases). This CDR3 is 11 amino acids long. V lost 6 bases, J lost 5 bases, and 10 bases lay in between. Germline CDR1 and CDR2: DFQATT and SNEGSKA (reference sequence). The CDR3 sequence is CSATDGETQYF. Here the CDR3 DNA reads TGCAGTGCGACAGACGGGGAGACCCAGTACTTC.

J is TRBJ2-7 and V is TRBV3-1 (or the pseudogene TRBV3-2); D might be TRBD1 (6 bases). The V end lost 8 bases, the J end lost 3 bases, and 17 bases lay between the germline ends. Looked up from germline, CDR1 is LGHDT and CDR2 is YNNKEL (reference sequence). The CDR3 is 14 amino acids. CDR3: CASGAQGRGYEQYF. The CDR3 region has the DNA TGTGCCAGCGGGGCACAGGGAAGGGGCTACGAGCAGTACTTC.

CDR3 DNA: TGTGCCAGCAGTTTTTCACGGGGCTACGAGCAGTACTTC. Translated, it gives CASSFSRGYEQYF. The chain has TRBV6-5 and TRBJ2-7; tentatively, D is TRBD2 (5 bases). Germline CDR1 and CDR2: MNHEY and SVGAGI. There are 13 residues in the CDR3. V was cut by 4 bases and J by 3 bases, with 10 bases left in between.

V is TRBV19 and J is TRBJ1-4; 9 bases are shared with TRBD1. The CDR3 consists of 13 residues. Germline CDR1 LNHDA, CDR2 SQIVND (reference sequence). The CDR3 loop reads CASRGGQGEKLFF. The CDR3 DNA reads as TGTGCATCACGAGGGGGACAGGGTGAAAAACTGTTTTTT.

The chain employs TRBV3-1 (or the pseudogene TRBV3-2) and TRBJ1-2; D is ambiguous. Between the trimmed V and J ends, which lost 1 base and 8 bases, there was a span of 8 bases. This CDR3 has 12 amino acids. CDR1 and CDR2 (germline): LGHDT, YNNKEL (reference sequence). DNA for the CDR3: TGTGCCAGCAGCCAAGGAGGGTTCGGCTACACCTTC. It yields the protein CASSQGGFGYTF.